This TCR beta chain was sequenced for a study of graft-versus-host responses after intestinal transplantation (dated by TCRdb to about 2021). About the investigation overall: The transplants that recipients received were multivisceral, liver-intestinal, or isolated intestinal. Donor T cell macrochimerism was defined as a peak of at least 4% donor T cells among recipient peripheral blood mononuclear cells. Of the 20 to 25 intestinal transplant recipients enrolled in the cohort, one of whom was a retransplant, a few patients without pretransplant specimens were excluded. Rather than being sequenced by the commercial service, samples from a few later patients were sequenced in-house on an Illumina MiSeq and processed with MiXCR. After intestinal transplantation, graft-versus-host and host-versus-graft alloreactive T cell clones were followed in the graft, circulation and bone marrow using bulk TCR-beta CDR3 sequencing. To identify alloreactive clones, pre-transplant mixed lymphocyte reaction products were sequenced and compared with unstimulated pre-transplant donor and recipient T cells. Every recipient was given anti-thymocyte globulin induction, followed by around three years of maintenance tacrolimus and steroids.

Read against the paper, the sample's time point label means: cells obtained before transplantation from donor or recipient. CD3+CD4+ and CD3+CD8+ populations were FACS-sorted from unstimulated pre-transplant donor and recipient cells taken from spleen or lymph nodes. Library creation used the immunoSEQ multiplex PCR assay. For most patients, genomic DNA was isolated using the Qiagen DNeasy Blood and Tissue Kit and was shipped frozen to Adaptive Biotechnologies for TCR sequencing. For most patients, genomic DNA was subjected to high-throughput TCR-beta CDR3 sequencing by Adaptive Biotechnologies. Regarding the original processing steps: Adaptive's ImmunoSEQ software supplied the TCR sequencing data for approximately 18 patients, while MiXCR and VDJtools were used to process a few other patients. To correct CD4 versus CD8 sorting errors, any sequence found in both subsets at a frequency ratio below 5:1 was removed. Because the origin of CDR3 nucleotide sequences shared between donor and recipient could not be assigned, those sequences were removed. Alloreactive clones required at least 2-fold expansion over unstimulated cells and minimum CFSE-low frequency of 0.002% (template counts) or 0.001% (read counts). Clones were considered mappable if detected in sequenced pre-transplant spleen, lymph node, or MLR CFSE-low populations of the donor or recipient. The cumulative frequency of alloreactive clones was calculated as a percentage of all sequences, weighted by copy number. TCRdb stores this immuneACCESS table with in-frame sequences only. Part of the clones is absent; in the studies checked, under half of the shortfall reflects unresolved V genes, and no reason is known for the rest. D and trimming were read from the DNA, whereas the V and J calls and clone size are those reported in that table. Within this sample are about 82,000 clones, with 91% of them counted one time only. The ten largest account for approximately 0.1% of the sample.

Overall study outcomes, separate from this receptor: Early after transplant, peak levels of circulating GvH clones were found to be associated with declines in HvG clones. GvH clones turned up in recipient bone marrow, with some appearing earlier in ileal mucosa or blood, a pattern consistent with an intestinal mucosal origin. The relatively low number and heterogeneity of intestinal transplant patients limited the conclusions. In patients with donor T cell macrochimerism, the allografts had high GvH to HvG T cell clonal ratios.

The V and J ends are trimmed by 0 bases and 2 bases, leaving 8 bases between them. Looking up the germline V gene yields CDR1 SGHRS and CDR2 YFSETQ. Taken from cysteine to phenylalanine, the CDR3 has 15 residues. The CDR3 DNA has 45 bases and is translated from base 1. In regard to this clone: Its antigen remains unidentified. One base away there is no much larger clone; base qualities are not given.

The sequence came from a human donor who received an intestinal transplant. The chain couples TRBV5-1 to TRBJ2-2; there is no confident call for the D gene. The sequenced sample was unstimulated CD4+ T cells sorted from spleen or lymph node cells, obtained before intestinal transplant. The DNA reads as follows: TGCGCCAGCAGCTTGGCCTCCACTAACACCGGGGAGCTGTTTTTT. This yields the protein CASSLASTNTGELFF.